Below, 8 T cell receptor beta chains from the same sample are listed, as sequenced in a study of T-cell reconstitution after alpha-beta-depleted transplantation in children. Unique molecular identifiers were incorporated when the TCRbeta library was constructed. From the PCR reads, TCRdb called clonotypes with MiXCR, one entry per CDR3 protein. The sample lists approximately 350,000 distinct CDR3 sequences; about a tenth were seen once. This specimen consisted of PBMCs from the stem cell graft donor, obtained from the stem cell graft. The source is a human donor who donated a stem cell graft to a child with acute lymphoblastic leukemia.

This clonotype was detected a few times. V usage is TRBV12-5 and J usage is TRBJ2-7, with D uncertain. Trimming took off 0 bases at V and 0 bases at J, with 3 bases between the two ends. Germline CDR1 reads LGHNT; CDR2 reads FRNRAP. The length of the CDR3 is 13 residues. CDR3 nucleotides: TGTGCTAGTGGTTTGGTGGACTCCTACGAGCAGTACTTC. Its translation is CASGLVDSYEQYF.

There are many counts of this clonotype. The rearrangement uses TRBV5-8 and TRBJ2-1, with D possibly being TRBD1 (6 bases). Germline assignment: CDR1 SGHTS and CDR2 YDEGEE. Trimming removed 0 bases at V and 5 bases at J, with 12 bases between. There are 15 residues in the CDR3. CDR3 protein: CASSLVEGVHNEQFF. The CDR3 DNA follows: TGTGCCAGCAGCTTGGTAGAGGGGGTCCACAATGAGCAGTTCTTC.

The chain uses TRBV20-1 and TRBJ2-1; 7 bases fit TRBD2. Germline CDR1 is DFQATT and CDR2 is SNEGSKA (reference sequence). This CDR3 spans 12 amino acids. J was trimmed by 10 bases and V by 8 bases; bases with no gene match: 11. CDR3 region: CSPRGVKKEQFF. CDR3 DNA sequence: TGCAGTCCTCGGGGGGTAAAGAAAGAGCAGTTCTTC.

This clonotype appeared a few times. This chain connects TRBV20-1 to TRBJ2-5, with 8 bases identical to TRBD2. CDR1 is DFQATT, CDR2 SNEGSKA, per germline (reference sequence). The CDR3 sequence is 14 residues long. Trimming at V came to 4 bases and at J to 5 bases, leaving 9 bases not matched to a gene. CDR3 coding DNA: TGCAGTGCTACCAAACCCGCTAGCGGGGAGACCCAGTACTTC. Its translation is CSATKPASGETQYF.

The genes are TRBV2 and TRBJ2-2, with 12 bases matching TRBD2. The J segment lost 0 bases and the V segment lost 6 bases, leaving 5 bases of the junction unmatched. Germline lookup yields CDR1 SNHLY and CDR2 FYNNEI. There are 17 residues in the CDR3. CDR3 nucleotides: TGTGCCAGCAGACACGGGACTAGCGGGCCGAACACCGGGGAGCTGTTTTTT. Translating gives CASRHGTSGPNTGELFF.

This clonotype was seen only a few times. The chain carries TRBV4-2 and TRBJ1-6; 12 bases are shared with TRBD1. V shed 6 bases and J 3 bases; nucleotides not matched to a gene: 12. Germline V lookup: CDR1 LGHNA, CDR2 YNFKEQ. CDR3 size: 19 residues. In DNA form, the CDR3 reads TGTGCCAGCAGTCCTTCCGGGACAGGGGGCGCGAGCTATAATTCACCCCTCCACTTT. Translating it yields CASSPSGTGGASYNSPLHF.

The V gene is TRBV4-1, the J gene TRBJ2-7; D not certain. The CDR3 contains 14 residues. Trimming took off 3 bases at V and 4 bases at J, with 13 bases between the two ends. The V gene's germline CDR1 is MGHRA and CDR2 YSYEKL. CDR3 sequence reads: CASSQRKEDYEQYF. Written as DNA, the CDR3 is TGCGCCAGCAGCCAGCGGAAAGAGGATTACGAGCAGTACTTC.

This clonotype was detected only a few times. The V and J genes are TRBV4-3 and TRBJ2-3, with a weak D call TRBD2 (5 bases). Germline V gene data show CDR1 as LGHNA and CDR2 as YSLEER. The V gene lost 0 bases and the J gene lost 3 bases, with 16 bases spanning the gap. The CDR3 is made up of 17 amino acids. CDR3 in DNA: TGCGCCAGCAGCCAAGAGTCCGCGGCTAGCTGGACAGATACGCAGTATTTT. Encoded protein: CASSQESAASWTDTQYF.